The rows below give T cell receptor beta chains drawn from one sample of a study of blood T cell repertoires in COVID-19. The repertoire was sequenced with immunoSEQ multiplex PCR; TCRdb's copy has only in-frame clones and lacks some. The repertoire holds 35,000 to 45,000 clones, 80% seen once, with under 20% in the top ten. The sequenced sample was peripheral blood. These receptors were taken from a man in his 70s with acute or convalescent COVID-19. CDR3s include the opening cysteine and the closing phenylalanine or tryptophan. Each record gives: V gene, D gene, J gene, clone size, CDR3 DNA, CDR3 protein. D genes are given only for firm matches. A row's size may be missing; if present it is once, few, many or a size class.

TRBV6-6	TRBD2	TRBJ2-1	few	TGTGCCAGCAGTCGTCTGACGGGGGGGCCACACTCCTACAATGAGCAGTTCTTC	CASSRLTGGPHSYNEQFF
TRBV12-5	NA	TRBJ1-1	NA	TGTGCTAGTGGTTTGCCGAGGGAGGGGGGCCTAAACACTGAAGCTTTCTTT	CASGLPREGGLNTEAFF
TRBV19	NA	TRBJ1-5	NA	TGTGCCAGTAGTATCCCCTTCGGGTACAATCAGCCCCAGCATTTT	CASSIPFGYNQPQHF
TRBV3-1/TRBV3-2	NA	TRBJ2-7	NA	TGTGCCAGCAGCCAGGGGGCGTCCGGGGAGCAGTACTTC	CASSQGASGEQYF
TRBV27	NA	TRBJ2-7	NA	TGTGCCAGCAAAGGGGGTACGGCTGGGGGCTACTACGAGCAGTACTTC	CASKGGTAGGYYEQYF
TRBV6-5	NA	TRBJ2-1	NA	TGTGCCAGCAGTTACGCCCAGGGGTACAATGAGCAGTTCTTC	CASSYAQGYNEQFF
TRBV19	TRBD1	TRBJ1-5	NA	TGTGCCAGTACCCGACAGGGAGGCAATCAGCCCCAGCATTTT	CASTRQGGNQPQHF
TRBV18	TRBD1	TRBJ2-5	NA	TGTGCCAGCTCACCCTCCGGGACAGTAAAGGATACCCAGTACTTC	CASSPSGTVKDTQYF
TRBV7-9	NA	TRBJ1-4	NA	TGTGCCAGCAGCCTACAGGAGACAACTAATGAAAAACTGTTTTTT	CASSLQETTNEKLFF
TRBV4-2	NA	TRBJ1-1	few	TGTGCCAGCAGCCTCACCCTAAGTACCGGTGAAGCTTTCTTT	CASSLTLSTGEAFF
TRBV5-1	NA	TRBJ1-2	NA	TGCGCCAGCAGTCATCAGGGCCGCTATGGCTACACCTTC	CASSHQGRYGYTF
TRBV24-1	TRBD1	TRBJ2-3	NA	TGTGCCACCAGTGAGTTGACAGGGGGCCCAGATACGCAGTATTTT	CATSELTGGPDTQYF
TRBV5-1	NA	TRBJ1-5	NA	TGCGCCGAGACACGATTTAGCAATCAGCCCCAGCATTTT	CAETRFSNQPQHF
TRBV7-9	TRBD2	TRBJ2-1	few	TGTGCCAGCAGCCCGAGACCGGGACTAGCTGACAATGAGCAGTTCTTC	CASSPRPGLADNEQFF
TRBV4-2	NA	TRBJ1-1	few	TGTGCCAGCAGCCAAGATGGACACGGGAACACTGAAGCTTTCTTT	CASSQDGHGNTEAFF
TRBV13	NA	TRBJ1-1	few	TGTGCCAGCAGTGAAGGGGGTCAAGTGAGGACTGAAGCTTTCTTT	CASSEGGQVRTEAFF
TRBV7-2	TRBD1	TRBJ1-4	NA	TGTGCCAGCAGCACATCGACAGGGGCAGGCAATGAAAAACTGTTTTTT	CASSTSTGAGNEKLFF
TRBV7-9	NA	TRBJ1-2	once	TGTGCCAGCAGCTTGGGGACATCAGGGGGCTACACCTTC	CASSLGTSGGYTF
TRBV24-1	NA	TRBJ2-1	NA	TGTGCCACCAGTGGAGGAGGGGGGGGAGGTGAGCAGTTCTTC	CATSGGGGGGEQFF
TRBV12-3/TRBV12-4	NA	TRBJ2-1	NA	TGTGCCAGCAGTCCGCGGGGGCCGGGGTTCTTC	CASSPRGPGFF
TRBV10-2	TRBD2	TRBJ2-3	NA	TGCGCCAGCAGCCCCAAGCGGGGCCTCACAGATACGCAGTATTTT	CASSPKRGLTDTQYF
TRBV6-5	NA	TRBJ2-3	NA	TGTGCCAGCACCGGGGTCACAGATACGCAGTATTTT	CASTGVTDTQYF
TRBV12-3/TRBV12-4	TRBD1	TRBJ2-7	NA	TGTGCCAGCAGTTTGGGGACAGGGCGCGAGCAGTACTTC	CASSLGTGREQYF
TRBV5-6	TRBD1	TRBJ2-3	NA	TGTGCCAGCAGCCCGACCCGACAGGGAGTTAGCACAGATACGCAGTATTTT	CASSPTRQGVSTDTQYF
TRBV4-2	NA	TRBJ2-7	NA	TGTGCCAGCAGCCAAATGGGCAGTTCCTACGAGCAGTACTTC	CASSQMGSSYEQYF
TRBV7-2	TRBD1	TRBJ2-2	NA	TGTGCCAGCAGCTCGCGGACAGGGGCGAACACCGGGGAGCTGTTTTTT	CASSSRTGANTGELFF
TRBV7-2	NA	TRBJ2-5	NA	TGTGCCAGCAGCCTAACAGGATTGCAGGAGACCCAGTACTTC	CASSLTGLQETQYF
TRBV19	TRBD1	TRBJ2-7	few	TGTGCCAGTAGTATTCGGACAGGGGACTACGAGCAGTACTTC	CASSIRTGDYEQYF
TRBV7-2	TRBD1	TRBJ2-7	NA	TGTGCCAGCAGCCCCCTGGACAGGCCTAGCGAGCAGTACTTC	CASSPLDRPSEQYF
TRBV19	TRBD1	TRBJ1-1	few	TGTGCCAGTAGTTTCCATAACCTCGGACAGGGTGGCACTGAAGCTTTCTTT	CASSFHNLGQGGTEAFF
TRBV7-9	TRBD1	TRBJ1-2	NA	TGTGCCAGCAGCAAAGGGACAGCTAACTATGGCTACACCTTC	CASSKGTANYGYTF
TRBV19	NA	TRBJ1-5	NA	TGTGCCAGTAGTATAGTAGCGCGGAACAATCAGCCCCAGCATTTT	CASSIVARNNQPQHF
TRBV29-1	TRBD2	TRBJ2-7	NA	TGCAGCGTTGTTTTAGGGAGGGACGAGCAGTACTTC	CSVVLGRDEQYF
TRBV18	NA	TRBJ1-2	NA	TGTGCCAGCTCACCACCCGACACACTCTATGGCTACACCTTC	CASSPPDTLYGYTF
TRBV6-4	TRBD2	TRBJ2-1	few	TGTGCCAGCAGTGACGGGACTAGCAATGAGCAGTTCTTC	CASSDGTSNEQFF
TRBV4-2	NA	TRBJ1-4	NA	TGTGCCAGCAGCCAAGCCGCGGAGGGTGAAAAACTGTTTTTT	CASSQAAEGEKLFF
TRBV2	TRBD1	TRBJ2-7	NA	TGTGCCAGCACCTCCAGGACAGGCTTTGGTCAGTACTTC	CASTSRTGFGQYF
TRBV11-1	TRBD2	TRBJ2-5	NA	TGTGCCAGCAGCTTGGGAGGGCTGGAGACCCAGTACTTC	CASSLGGLETQYF
TRBV9	NA	TRBJ1-3	NA	TGTGCCAGCAGCTCCGACAATACGGGAAACACCATATATTTT	CASSSDNTGNTIYF
TRBV10-3	TRBD1	TRBJ1-5	once	TGTGCCACCACGGTTGGACAGGGCGGTTGGCCCCAGCATTTT	CATTVGQGGWPQHF
TRBV6-1	NA	TRBJ1-1	NA	TGTGCCAGCAGTGAGCAGCCAGGAGGAACCACGAACACTGAAGCTTTCTTT	CASSEQPGGTTNTEAFF
TRBV6-2/TRBV6-3	TRBD1	TRBJ1-6	NA	TGTGCCAGCAGTTCCTCAGGACAGGGATATTCACCCCTCCACTTT	CASSSSGQGYSPLHF
TRBV5-1	NA	TRBJ2-2	NA	TGCGCCAGCAGCTTTGGGGCTAACACCGGGGAGCTGTTTTTT	CASSFGANTGELFF
TRBV19	NA	TRBJ2-3	NA	TGTGCCAGTAGTATAGACACGAGGGCCACAGATACGCAGTATTTT	CASSIDTRATDTQYF
TRBV11-2	TRBD1	TRBJ1-6	once	TGTGCCAGCAGCCACGGACAGGGTCCACATTCACCCCTCCACTTT	CASSHGQGPHSPLHF
TRBV10-3	TRBD2	TRBJ2-7	NA	TGTGCCATCAGGGCTAGCGGGGACTACGAGCAGTACTTC	CAIRASGDYEQYF
TRBV2	NA	TRBJ2-3	once	TGTGCCAGCAGTGAAGCGCCCCGGACTCCGACGGATACGCAGTATTTT	CASSEAPRTPTDTQYF
TRBV7-9	TRBD1	TRBJ2-7	few	TGTGCCAGCAGCTTAGGGGACAGAGCCCACTACGAGCAGTACTTC	CASSLGDRAHYEQYF
TRBV7-2	NA	TRBJ2-2	NA	TGTGCCAGCAGCTCCAGGGGCCGCACCGGGGAGCTGTTTTTT	CASSSRGRTGELFF
TRBV3-1/TRBV3-2	NA	TRBJ1-2	NA	TGTGCCAGCAGCCAAGATCAGCAGGGTGGTGGCTACACCTTC	CASSQDQQGGGYTF